This record concerns one T cell receptor beta chain sequence. Authors' processing steps: Counts of nucleated cells, estimated from reference gene primer amplification, were obtained. Sequenced by immunoSEQ multiplex PCR; TCRdb stores in-frame clones only, minus some. V and J calls and clone size are those listed in that table; D and trimming were worked out from the DNA. The data show roughly 330,000 clones, 86% seen once. The record originates from a study of blood T cell repertoires in COVID-19. Study as a whole: Material from acute and convalescent COVID-19 was sourced from the United States, Italy and Spain. PBMCs, B-cell-depleted T cells, or T cells were the source of the cDNA or gDNA that made up the material.

Germline V gene sequence: CDR1 SGDLS, CDR2 YYNGEE. V gave up 4 bases and J gave up 5 bases; unmatched junction bases: 4. The CDR3 runs to 16 residues. This receptor was taken from a woman in her forties or fifties with acute or convalescent COVID-19. The chain has TRBV9 and TRBJ2-3; TRBD2 agrees at 16 bases. Sequences were obtained from peripheral blood. As DNA, the CDR3 is TGTGCCAGCAGCATGGGACTAGCGGGGGGGGAAGATACGCAGTATTTT. Translating gives CASSMGLAGGEDTQYF.